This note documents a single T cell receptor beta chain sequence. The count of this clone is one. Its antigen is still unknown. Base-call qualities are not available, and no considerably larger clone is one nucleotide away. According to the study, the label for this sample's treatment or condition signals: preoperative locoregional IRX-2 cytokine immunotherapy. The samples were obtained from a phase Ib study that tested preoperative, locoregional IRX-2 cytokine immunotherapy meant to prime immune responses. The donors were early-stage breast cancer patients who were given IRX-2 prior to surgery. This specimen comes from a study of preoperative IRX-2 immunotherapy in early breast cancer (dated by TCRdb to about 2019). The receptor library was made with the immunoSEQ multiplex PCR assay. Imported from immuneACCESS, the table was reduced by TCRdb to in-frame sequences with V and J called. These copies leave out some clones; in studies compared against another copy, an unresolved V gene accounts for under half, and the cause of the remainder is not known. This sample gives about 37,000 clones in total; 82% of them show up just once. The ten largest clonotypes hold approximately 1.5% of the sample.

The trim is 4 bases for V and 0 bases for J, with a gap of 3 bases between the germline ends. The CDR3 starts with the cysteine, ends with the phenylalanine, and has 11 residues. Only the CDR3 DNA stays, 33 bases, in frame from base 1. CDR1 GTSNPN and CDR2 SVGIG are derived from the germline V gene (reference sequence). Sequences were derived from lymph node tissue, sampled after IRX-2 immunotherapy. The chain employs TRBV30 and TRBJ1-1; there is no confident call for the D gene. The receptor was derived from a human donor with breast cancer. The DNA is TGTGCCTGGACAGTGAACACTGAAGCTTTCTTT. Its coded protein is CAWTVNTEAFF.